Listed below are T cell receptor beta chains from one sample, sequenced in a study of CD8+CD57+ T cells in acquired aplastic anemia. TCRdb recomputed calls from the reads with MiXCR, one row per CDR3 protein. The table lists about 130,000 distinct CDR3 sequences, about half of them singletons, with roughly 2.7% in the top ten. Sequenced: sorted CD4+, CD8+, or CD8+CD57+ T cells (not recorded which) from PBMCs. These receptors all come from a human donor in good health, serving as a control. CDR3s include the opening cysteine and the closing phenylalanine or tryptophan. A D gene is named only where the DNA matches it firmly. Only some rows state a clone size, as once, few, many or a class for expanded clones.

j_call: TRBJ2-1
clone_size: -
d_call: -
v_call: TRBV2
cdr3_aa: CASSAGGRGNEQFF
cdr3_nt: TGTGCCAGCAGTGCCGGGGGCCGGGGAAATGAGCAGTTCTTC

j_call: TRBJ2-7
clone_size: many
d_call: -
v_call: TRBV6-5
cdr3_aa: CASSYTREIYEQYF
cdr3_nt: TGTGCCAGCAGTTACACCAGGGAAATCTACGAGCAGTACTTC

j_call: TRBJ2-5
clone_size: -
d_call: TRBD1
v_call: TRBV5-1
cdr3_aa: CASSLGGTGTQYF
cdr3_nt: TGCGCCAGCAGCTTGGGAGGGACAGGGACCCAGTACTTC

j_call: TRBJ1-5
clone_size: -
d_call: -
v_call: TRBV7-2
cdr3_aa: CASSPNNNQPQHF
cdr3_nt: TGTGCCAGCAGCCCGAATAACAATCAGCCCCAGCATTTT

j_call: TRBJ1-5
clone_size: -
d_call: TRBD1
v_call: TRBV12-3/TRBV12-4
cdr3_aa: CASSFKGASYSNQPQHF
cdr3_nt: TGTGCCAGCAGTTTTAAGGGGGCAAGTTATAGCAATCAGCCCCAGCATTTT

j_call: TRBJ2-1
clone_size: many
d_call: -
v_call: TRBV7-8
cdr3_aa: CASSPVEGYSNEQFF
cdr3_nt: TGTGCCAGCAGCCCCGTGGAGGGGTATAGCAATGAGCAGTTCTTC

j_call: TRBJ1-1
clone_size: -
d_call: -
v_call: TRBV15
cdr3_aa: CATSRLMNTEAFF
cdr3_nt: TGTGCCACCAGCAGATTGATGAACACTGAAGCTTTCTTT

j_call: TRBJ2-1
clone_size: many
d_call: TRBD1
v_call: TRBV11-2
cdr3_aa: CASSLRDRQYNEQFF
cdr3_nt: TGTGCCAGCAGCTTACGGGACAGGCAGTACAATGAGCAGTTCTTC

j_call: TRBJ1-2
clone_size: -
d_call: -
v_call: TRBV4-2
cdr3_aa: CASSEYPGTGYTF
cdr3_nt: TGTGCCAGCAGTGAATATCCAGGGACTGGCTACACCTTC

j_call: TRBJ2-2
clone_size: many
d_call: TRBD2
v_call: TRBV7-9
cdr3_aa: CASSSAGGQTGELFF
cdr3_nt: TGTGCCAGCAGCTCCGCGGGGGGGCAGACCGGGGAGCTGTTTTTT

j_call: TRBJ2-3
clone_size: -
d_call: TRBD1
v_call: TRBV15
cdr3_aa: CATSMDRGSDTQYF
cdr3_nt: TGTGCCACCAGCATGGACAGGGGGTCAGATACGCAGTATTTT

j_call: TRBJ2-7
clone_size: many
d_call: TRBD2
v_call: TRBV7-2
cdr3_aa: CASSSRLAGYEQYF
cdr3_nt: TGTGCCAGCAGCTCCAGACTAGCCGGCTACGAGCAGTACTTC

j_call: TRBJ2-1
clone_size: -
d_call: TRBD2
v_call: TRBV20-1
cdr3_aa: CSARGLAGVNEQFF
cdr3_nt: TGCAGTGCTAGAGGACTAGCGGGGGTAAATGAGCAGTTCTTC

j_call: TRBJ2-7
clone_size: -
d_call: -
v_call: TRBV15
cdr3_aa: CATRKGQERYGQYF
cdr3_nt: TGTGCCACCAGAAAGGGGCAGGAGCGTTACGGGCAGTACTTC

j_call: TRBJ2-1
clone_size: many
d_call: TRBD1
v_call: TRBV20-1
cdr3_aa: CSAQPGTGGAREQFF
cdr3_nt: TGCAGTGCCCAACCCGGGACAGGGGGCGCGAGGGAGCAGTTCTTC

j_call: TRBJ1-2
clone_size: many
d_call: TRBD1
v_call: TRBV11-2
cdr3_aa: CASSLVSGTGTGYTF
cdr3_nt: TGTGCCAGCAGCTTAGTATCCGGGACAGGGACTGGCTACACCTTC

j_call: TRBJ2-7
clone_size: many
d_call: TRBD1
v_call: TRBV3-1
cdr3_aa: CASSPSGTGGGEQYF
cdr3_nt: TGTGCCAGCAGCCCTTCGGGGACAGGGGGAGGTGAGCAGTACTTC

j_call: TRBJ2-7
clone_size: -
d_call: TRBD2
v_call: TRBV20-1
cdr3_aa: CSALTGLANEQYF
cdr3_nt: TGCAGTGCTTTAACGGGACTAGCGAACGAGCAGTACTTC

j_call: TRBJ1-2
clone_size: many
d_call: -
v_call: TRBV5-1
cdr3_aa: CASSPGGTSRGLGGYTF
cdr3_nt: TGCGCCAGCAGCCCGGGGGGAACGAGCAGGGGATTAGGCGGCTACACCTTC

j_call: TRBJ2-5
clone_size: few
d_call: -
v_call: TRBV24-1
cdr3_aa: CATSDRYQETQYF
cdr3_nt: TGTGCCACCAGTGACCGATACCAAGAGACCCAGTACTTC

j_call: TRBJ1-3
clone_size: -
d_call: TRBD1
v_call: TRBV10-3
cdr3_aa: CAISESVPDRAGNTIYF
cdr3_nt: TGTGCCATCAGTGAGTCCGTCCCGGACAGGGCTGGAAACACCATATATTTT

j_call: TRBJ1-5
clone_size: few
d_call: TRBD1
v_call: TRBV20-1
cdr3_aa: CSNPTGAGNQPQHF
cdr3_nt: TGCAGCAACCCAACAGGGGCGGGCAATCAGCCCCAGCATTTT

j_call: TRBJ2-2
clone_size: few
d_call: -
v_call: TRBV3-1
cdr3_aa: CASSQERGYTGELFF
cdr3_nt: TGTGCCAGCAGCCAAGAGAGGGGTTACACCGGGGAGCTGTTTTTT

j_call: TRBJ1-6
clone_size: -
d_call: TRBD1
v_call: TRBV10-3
cdr3_aa: CASSWTGDSPLHF
cdr3_nt: TGTGCCAGCAGTTGGACAGGGGATTCACCCCTCCACTTT

j_call: TRBJ2-7
clone_size: -
d_call: -
v_call: TRBV20-1
cdr3_aa: CSANRDRTYEQYF
cdr3_nt: TGCAGTGCAAACCGGGACCGAACCTACGAGCAGTACTTC

j_call: TRBJ1-1
clone_size: many
d_call: -
v_call: TRBV6-1
cdr3_aa: CASSVLKPSTEAFF
cdr3_nt: TGTGCCAGCAGTGTTCTTAAACCCTCCACTGAAGCTTTCTTT

j_call: TRBJ1-3
clone_size: -
d_call: -
v_call: TRBV25-1
cdr3_aa: CASSDQRTAHWNTIYF
cdr3_nt: TGTGCCAGCAGTGATCAAAGGACGGCGCATTGGAACACCATATATTTT

j_call: TRBJ1-1
clone_size: many
d_call: TRBD1
v_call: TRBV7-3
cdr3_aa: CASSSPGQGVAEAFF
cdr3_nt: TGTGCCAGCAGCTCACCGGGACAGGGGGTCGCTGAAGCTTTCTTT